This T cell receptor (beta chain) was sequenced during a study of shared clonotypes between healthy human individuals. Sequencing was performed with immunoSEQ multiplex PCR; in TCRdb, only in-frame clones are kept and a portion is missing. The sample holds roughly 1,100,000 clones; roughly 75% are singletons and the top ten take around 1.4%. This clone was recorded only once. Germline CDR1 MDHEN, CDR2 SYDVKM. CDR3 length: 15 amino acids. V was clipped by 6 bases and J by 0 bases, with 12 bases between them. The sample comprised memory CD4+ T cells sorted from blood. Stated subset: CD45RA-negative fraction. This TCR was sampled from a man between 18 and 35 years old in good health. The rearrangement joins TRBV28 to TRBJ1-3; the D is unclear. CDR3 region: CASSLRTASGNTIYF. CDR3 DNA: TGTGCCAGCAGCCTCCGGACGGCCTCTGGAAACACCATATATTTT.